These 30 T cell receptor beta chains came from one sample sequenced in a study of cytomegalovirus exposure and HLA in healthy donors. A multiplex PCR was run with 60 Vbeta primers and 13 Jbeta primers. Data came from immunoSEQ multiplex PCR; TCRdb stores just in-frame clones and leaves some out. The table has approximately 210,000 clones, 79% seen once. Sequenced: PBMCs. The receptors come from a girl aged 5-17 years in good health and CMV-seropositive.

The rearrangement uses TRBV11-2 and TRBJ2-5; 9 bases are shared with TRBD1. J lost 2 bases, V lost 5 bases, and 9 bases had no gene match. The germline V gene has CDR1 SGHAT and CDR2 FQNNGV. The CDR3 contains 16 residues. CDR3 in amino acids: CASSPGTGYPQETQYF. The DNA of the CDR3 is TGTGCCAGCAGCCCCGGGACAGGGTACCCTCAAGAGACCCAGTACTTC.

The chain employs TRBV7-9 and TRBJ1-2; tentative D call: TRBD1 (5 bases). Germline CDR1 reads SEHNR; CDR2 reads FQNEAQ (reference sequence). This CDR3 is built from 14 residues. Trimming removed 3 bases from V and 6 bases from J, with 14 bases in between. DNA for the CDR3: TGTGCCAGCAGCTTGACAGCTTTAGGCGATGGCTACACCTTC. Protein product: CASSLTALGDGYTF.

Only one count was recorded for this clone. The V and J genes are TRBV6-1 and TRBJ2-1; D ambiguous. CDR1 and CDR2 from the germline V gene are MNHNS and SASEGT. The length of the CDR3 is 14 residues. V was trimmed by 8 bases and J by 1 base, leaving 12 bases between them. CDR3 nucleotide sequence: TGTGCCAGCTACCCGACGGGTTCCTACAATGAGCAGTTCTTC. It specifies CASYPTGSYNEQFF.

CDR3 in amino acids: CASSRSSYEQYF. The CDR3 bases are TGTGCCAGCAGCAGGTCCTCCTACGAGCAGTACTTC. This chain joins TRBV6-1 and TRBJ2-7; D not certain. The CDR3 has 12 amino acids. V lost 6 bases, J lost 0 bases, and 6 bases lay in between. Per the germline V gene, CDR1 is MNHNS and CDR2 is SASEGT.

About this clone itself: The sample holds other DNA sequences that translate to the same CDR3. This chain joins TRBV5-1 and TRBJ1-1, with TRBD1 identical over 7 bases. This CDR3 region has 14 residues. J lost 1 base, V lost 4 bases, and 4 bases had no gene match. Germline-derived CDR1 and CDR2 are SGHRS and YFSETQ. For the CDR3, the DNA is TGCGCCAGCAGCCCCGGGACAGAGAACACTGAAGCTTTCTTT. Amino acids: CASSPGTENTEAFF.

The chain joins TRBV12-5 to TRBJ2-6; weak D call: TRBD2 (5 bases). Germline CDR1 and CDR2: LGHNT and FRNRAP. V shed 2 bases and J shed 3 bases, with 14 bases lying between them. The CDR3 is 17 residues long. The CDR3 DNA reads as TGTGCTAGTGGTTTGAATGTAATCGGGGATGGGGCCAACGTCCTGACTTTC. Residues: CASGLNVIGDGANVLTF.

The CDR3 DNA follows: TGTGCCTGGAGTGTATCCAAGGCAGGGTGGCGTGGCTACACCTTC. Translated: CAWSVSKAGWRGYTF. The chain links TRBV30 to TRBJ1-2, with D tentatively TRBD1 (5 bases). Looked up from germline, CDR1 is GTSNPN and CDR2 is SVGIG (reference sequence). Trimming cost V 0 bases and J 7 bases, with 18 bases left between them. This CDR3 contains 15 residues.

The chain recombines TRBV6-5 with TRBJ1-6; D ambiguous. Between the trimmed V and J ends, which lost 5 bases and 7 bases, there was a span of 15 bases. Looked up from germline, CDR1 is MNHEY and CDR2 is SVGAGI. The CDR3 has 15 amino acids. CDR3 DNA sequence: TGTGCCAGCAGTGGCCCAACAAGTGGCAATTCACCCCTCCACTTT. Its translation: CASSGPTSGNSPLHF.

This clone was seen more than once but under ten times. This rearrangement joins TRBV7-9 to TRBJ1-2, with D unclear. Germline lookup yields CDR1 SEHNR and CDR2 FQNEAQ (reference sequence). This CDR3 is 12 amino acids long. Trimming removed 4 bases at V and 7 bases at J, with 10 bases between. Here the CDR3 DNA reads TGTGCCAGCAGCTATGATTCGGTTGGCTACACCTTC. Encoded protein: CASSYDSVGYTF.

This chain connects TRBV4-3 to TRBJ2-1, with TRBD2 identical over 10 bases. Germline V lookup: CDR1 LGHNA, CDR2 YSLEER. After removal of 3 bases from V and 10 bases from J, the junction contained 12 bases not matched to a gene. The CDR3 has 16 amino acids. Here the CDR3 reads CASSQAASGGAGEQFF. CDR3 DNA: TGCGCCAGCAGCCAGGCGGCCAGCGGGGGGGCTGGGGAGCAGTTCTTC.

Details on this clone: A read error may account for a junction end that differs from germline. J is TRBJ1-1 and V is TRBV15; D is uncertain. This CDR3 has 12 residues. The germline V gene encodes CDR1 LNHNV and CDR2 YYDKDF (reference sequence). The CDR3 region has the DNA TGTGCCGCCAGCAGAGATAACTCTAGGGCTTTCTTT. It is translated as CAASRDNSRAFF.

The chain employs TRBV4-2 and TRBJ2-1; 15 positions agree with TRBD2. The trim removed 3 bases at V and 5 bases at J, leaving 5 bases unmatched. This CDR3 comprises 17 residues. The V gene's germline CDR1 is LGHNA and CDR2 YNFKEQ. The CDR3 DNA sequence: TGTGCCAGCAGCCAGGGACTAGCGGGGGGAGTAGACAATGAGCAGTTCTTC. Translation: CASSQGLAGGVDNEQFF.

The gene calls are TRBV11-2 and TRBJ1-1; TRBD1 aligns across 7 bases. Trimming took 5 bases from V and 4 from J; bases not matched to a gene: 10. The CDR3 has 15 residues. Germline CDR1 and CDR2: SGHAT and FQNNGV. The CDR3 region has the DNA TGTGCCAGCAGCATACGACAGGGTGCACGCACTGAAGCTTTCTTT. Translated, it gives CASSIRQGARTEAFF.

The chain carries TRBV9 and TRBJ2-3; the D gene is possibly TRBD2 (7 bases). The germline V gene encodes CDR1 SGDLS and CDR2 YYNGEE. The CDR3 sequence is 14 residues long. V was shortened by 5 bases and J by 0 bases, with 10 bases between the two germline ends. The CDR3 DNA reads as TGTGCCAGCAGGAGGGGGGGCAGCACAGATACGCAGTATTTT. Amino acids: CASRRGGSTDTQYF. The complete variable domain, with remaining parts taken from reference TRBV9 and TRBJ2-3, reads DSGVTQTPKHLITATGQRVTLRCSPRSGDLSVYWYQQSLDQGLQFLIQYYNGEERAKGNILERFSAQQFPDLHSELNLSSLELGDSALYFCASRRGGSTDTQYFGPGTRLTVL.

V usage is TRBV2 and J usage is TRBJ1-5; tentatively, D is TRBD1 (5 bases). The V gene lost 6 bases and the J gene lost 3 bases, with 12 bases spanning the gap. This CDR3 region has 14 residues. Germline assignment: CDR1 SNHLY and CDR2 FYNNEI. This CDR3 is CASRDDSYNQPQHF. Written as DNA, the CDR3 is TGTGCCAGCAGGGACGACAGCTACAATCAGCCCCAGCATTTT.

J is TRBJ2-5 and V is TRBV9; D might be TRBD2 (7 bases). Trimming shortened V by 0 bases and J by 11 bases, and 17 bases separated the two germline ends. There are 14 residues in the CDR3. Germline V gene data show CDR1 as SGDLS and CDR2 as YYNGEE. As DNA, the CDR3 is TGTGCCAGCAGCGTAGGGGCGGGGGCCTTAGAGCAGTACTTC. It translates to CASSVGAGALEQYF. The full variable domain, rest sourced from reference TRBV9 and TRBJ2-5, is DSGVTQTPKHLITATGQRVTLRCSPRSGDLSVYWYQQSLDQGLQFLIQYYNGEERAKGNILERFSAQQFPDLHSELNLSSLELGDSALYFCASSVGAGALEQYFGPGTRLLVL.

The CDR3 sequence is CASSLVQGAKPYGYTF. The CDR3 DNA reads as TGCGCCAGCAGCTTGGTCCAGGGGGCGAAGCCCTATGGCTACACCTTC. The chain is built from TRBV5-1 and TRBJ1-2, with TRBD1 matching over 8 bases. CDR1 is SGHRS, CDR2 YFSETQ, per germline. Losses at the gene ends were 0 bases for V and 4 bases for J; bases not matched to a gene: 8. CDR3 size: 16 residues.

The chain carries TRBV2 and TRBJ1-5, with a tentative D call TRBD1 (6 bases). The CDR3 is 15 amino acids. Germline V gives CDR1 SNHLY, CDR2 FYNNEI. V was trimmed by 4 bases and J by 2 bases, leaving 12 bases between them. In DNA, the CDR3 is TGTGCCAGCAGTGGTAGAGGGGGGGGCAATCAGCCCCAGCATTTT. Encoded protein: CASSGRGGGNQPQHF. Supplemented by reference TRBV2 and TRBJ1-5, the full variable domain reads EPEVTQTPSHQVTQMGQEVILRCVPISNHLYFYWYRQILGQKVEFLVSFYNNEISEKSEIFDDQFSVERPDGSNFTLKIRSTKLEDSAMYFCASSGRGGGNQPQHFGDGTRLSIL.

Comment on this clone: The sample has other DNA sequences that encode this CDR3 too. The chain joins TRBV7-2 to TRBJ2-3; TRBD2 is a possible D gene (6 bases). This CDR3 is built from 15 residues. Trimming stripped 0 bases from V and 0 bases from J, with 7 bases between. Germline CDR1 and CDR2: SGHTA and FQGNSA. CDR3: CASSLAGTSTDTQYF. CDR3 coding DNA: TGTGCCAGCAGCTTAGCCGGGACTAGCACAGATACGCAGTATTTT.

V usage is TRBV7-2 and J usage is TRBJ1-4, with 8 bases that match TRBD1. The CDR3 consists of 15 residues. The trim removed 4 bases at V and 7 bases at J, leaving 8 bases unmatched. Germline loops: CDR1 SGHTA, CDR2 FQGNSA. DNA for the CDR3: TGTGCCAGCAGCTGGCGGACAGGGACGGCTGAAAAACTGTTTTTT. It yields the protein CASSWRTGTAEKLFF.

This clone was seen a few times. V and J are TRBV5-5 and TRBJ1-2; TRBD1 matches at 11 bases. With V trimmed by 4 bases and J by 3 bases, 11 bases remained unmatched. This CDR3 contains 17 residues. The germline gives CDR1 SGHKS, CDR2 YYEKEE (reference sequence). The CDR3 DNA reads as TGTGCCAGCAGCGTTGACGCCGGGACAGGGGGTTACTATGGCTACACCTTC. Protein product: CASSVDAGTGGYYGYTF. The full variable domain, its missing parts supplied by reference TRBV5-5 and TRBJ1-2, is DAGVTQSPTHLIKTRGQQVTLRCSPISGHKSVSWYQQVLGQGPQFIFQYYEKEERGRGNFPDRFSARQFPNYSSELNVNALLLGDSALYLCASSVDAGTGGYYGYTFGSGTRLTVV.

V and J are TRBV5-5 and TRBJ1-1; TRBD1 matches at 9 bases. Unmatched junction bases numbered 4, after V lost 4 bases and J lost 0 bases. The CDR3 consists of 15 residues. Germline CDR1 SGHKS, CDR2 YYEKEE (reference sequence). The CDR3 spells CASSANRGLNTEAFF. The CDR3 DNA reads TGTGCCAGCAGCGCGAACAGGGGGCTGAACACTGAAGCTTTCTTT.

V usage is TRBV10-3 and J usage is TRBJ2-2; 7 bases map to TRBD2. V gave up 6 bases and J gave up 7 bases; unmatched junction bases: 2. This CDR3 has 12 residues. From germline, CDR1 is ENHRY and CDR2 SYGVKD. CDR3 nucleotides: TGTGCCATCAGCCGGGGGGACGGGGAGCTGTTTTTT. Encoded protein: CAISRGDGELFF.

The chain has TRBV21-1 and TRBJ1-6. TRBV21-1 is noted as a pseudogene. The CDR3 is 18 amino acids. As DNA, the CDR3 is TGTGCCAGCAGTCAAGAGGGTGGCCCCAGCTCCTATAATTCACCCCTCCACTTT. It encodes CASSQEGGPSSYNSPLHF.

The V gene is TRBV13, the J gene TRBJ1-2, with 8 bases identical to TRBD1. This CDR3 comprises 15 residues. From germline, CDR1 is PRHDT and CDR2 FYEKMQ (reference sequence). Germline trimming cut 0 bases from V and 3 bases from J; bases unmatched to any gene: 3. The CDR3 DNA sequence: TGTGCCAGCAGCTTAGGCGCCAGGGGGCACTATGGCTACACCTTC. It codes for CASSLGARGHYGYTF.

The chain couples TRBV5-6 to TRBJ2-5, with 8 bases lining up with TRBD2. With V trimmed by 4 bases and J by 3 bases, 2 bases remained unmatched. Germline-derived CDR1 and CDR2 are SGHDT and YYEEEE. There are 13 residues in the CDR3. In DNA form, the CDR3 reads TGTGCCAGCAGCCTGGGACTAGAAGAGACCCAGTACTTC. Protein sequence: CASSLGLEETQYF.

The J gene is TRBJ1-1, the V gene TRBV11-3; the D is unclear. Germline CDR1 and CDR2: SGHNT and YENEEA. The length of the CDR3 is 14 residues. V was pared by 5 bases and J by 0 bases, with 10 bases between. The CDR3 coding sequence is TGTGCCAGCAGCCCTAGTTATTTGAACACTGAAGCTTTCTTT. It is translated as CASSPSYLNTEAFF.

The CDR3 protein is CASSLAGSSYNEQFF. The CDR3, as DNA: TGTGCCAGCAGCTTAGCGGGCTCGTCCTACAATGAGCAGTTCTTC. This chain links TRBV7-9 with TRBJ2-1; unclear D gene. V gave up 0 bases and J gave up 1 base, with 7 bases separating them. In germline, CDR1 is SEHNR, CDR2 FQNEAQ (reference sequence). This CDR3 has 15 amino acids.

This clone was observed a single time. This rearrangement joins TRBV5-1 to TRBJ2-3; the match to TRBD2 covers 10 bases. The CDR3 is 15 amino acids. With V trimmed by 4 bases and J by 4 bases, 6 bases remained unmatched. The germline CDR1 and CDR2 sequences are SGHRS and YFSETQ. CDR3 region: CASSPEGTSADTQYF. CDR3 nucleotides: TGCGCCAGCAGCCCTGAGGGGACTAGCGCAGATACGCAGTATTTT. The variable domain in full, with the rest retrieved from reference TRBV5-1 and TRBJ2-3, is KAGVTQTPRYLIKTRGQQVTLSCSPISGHRSVSWYQQTPGQGLQFLFEYFSETQRNKGNFPGRFSGRQFSNSRSEMNVSTLELGDSALYLCASSPEGTSADTQYFGPGTRLTVL.

This chain's CDR3 is CASSPPRRSNIQYF. Written as DNA, the CDR3 is TGTGCCAGCAGCCCCCCCCGCAGGTCCAATATTCAGTACTTC. The chain combines TRBV6-6 with TRBJ2-4, with D hard to call. This CDR3 has 14 residues. Trimming removed 6 bases from V and 10 bases from J, with 19 bases in between. Per germline, CDR1 MNHNY and CDR2 SVGAGI (reference sequence).